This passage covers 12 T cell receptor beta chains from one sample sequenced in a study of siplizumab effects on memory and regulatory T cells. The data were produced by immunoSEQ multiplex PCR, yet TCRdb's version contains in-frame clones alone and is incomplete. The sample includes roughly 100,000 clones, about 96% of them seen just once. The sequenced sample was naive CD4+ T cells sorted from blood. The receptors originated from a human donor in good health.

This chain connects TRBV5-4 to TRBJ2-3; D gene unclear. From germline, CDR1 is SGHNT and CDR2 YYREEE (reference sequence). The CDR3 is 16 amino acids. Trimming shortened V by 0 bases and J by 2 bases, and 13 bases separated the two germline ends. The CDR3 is CASSLVVGGYTDTQYF. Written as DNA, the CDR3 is TGTGCCAGCAGCTTGGTAGTCGGCGGATACACAGATACGCAGTATTTT.

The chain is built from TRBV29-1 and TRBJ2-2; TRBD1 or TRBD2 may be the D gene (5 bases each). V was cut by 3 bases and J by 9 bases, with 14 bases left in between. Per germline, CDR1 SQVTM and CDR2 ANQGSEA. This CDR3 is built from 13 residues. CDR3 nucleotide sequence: TGCAGCGTTGAGCGTACCGGGGCAAGGGAGCTGTTTTTT. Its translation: CSVERTGARELFF.

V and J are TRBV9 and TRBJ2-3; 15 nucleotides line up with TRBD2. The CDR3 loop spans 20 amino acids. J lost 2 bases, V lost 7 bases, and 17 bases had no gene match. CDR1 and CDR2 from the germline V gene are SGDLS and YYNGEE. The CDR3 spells CASEGRTGTSGGPDTDTQYF. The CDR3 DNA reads TGTGCCAGCGAAGGACGGACTGGGACTAGCGGGGGGCCCGACACAGATACGCAGTATTTT.

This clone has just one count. The CDR3 loop is CASSLDGGPSDTQYF. For the CDR3, the DNA is TGTGCCAGCAGCTTGGACGGGGGGCCATCGGATACGCAGTATTTT. This rearrangement joins TRBV5-4 to TRBJ2-3, with TRBD2 as a possible D gene (7 bases). CDR1 is SGHNT and CDR2 is YYREEE in the germline V gene (reference sequence). Trimming removed 0 bases from V and 6 bases from J, with 14 bases in between. The CDR3 is 15 residues long.

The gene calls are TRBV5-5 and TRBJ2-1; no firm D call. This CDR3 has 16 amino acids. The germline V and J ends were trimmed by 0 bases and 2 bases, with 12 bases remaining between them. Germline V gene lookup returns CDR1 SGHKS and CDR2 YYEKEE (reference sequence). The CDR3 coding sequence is TGTGCCAGCAGCTTGGTCACGTCCACCGCCTACAATGAGCAGTTCTTC. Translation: CASSLVTSTAYNEQFF.

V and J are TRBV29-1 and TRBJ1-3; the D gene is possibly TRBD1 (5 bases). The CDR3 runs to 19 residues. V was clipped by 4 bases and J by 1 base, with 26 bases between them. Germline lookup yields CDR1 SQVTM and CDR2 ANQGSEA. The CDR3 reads CSVGGSSREAKSSGNTIYF. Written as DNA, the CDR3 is TGCAGCGTTGGGGGCAGTTCAAGGGAGGCGAAAAGTTCTGGAAACACCATATATTTT.

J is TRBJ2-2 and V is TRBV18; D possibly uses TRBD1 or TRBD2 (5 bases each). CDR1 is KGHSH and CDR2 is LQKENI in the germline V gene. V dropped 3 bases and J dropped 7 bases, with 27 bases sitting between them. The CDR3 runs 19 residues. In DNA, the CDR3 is TGTGCCAGCTCACCTATGGGGGACCAAAGCCCAACCGCGGGCGGGGAGCTGTTTTTT. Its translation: CASSPMGDQSPTAGGELFF.

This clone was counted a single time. Here the CDR3 reads CASSLLGQGLNEQFF. CDR3 nucleotides: TGTGCCAGCAGCTTGTTGGGACAGGGCCTCAATGAGCAGTTCTTC. The V call is TRBV5-6, the J call TRBJ2-1; 9 bases map to TRBD1. V dropped 1 base and J dropped 6; count of bases not matched to a gene: 5. Germline V gives CDR1 SGHDT, CDR2 YYEEEE. The CDR3 length is 15 residues.

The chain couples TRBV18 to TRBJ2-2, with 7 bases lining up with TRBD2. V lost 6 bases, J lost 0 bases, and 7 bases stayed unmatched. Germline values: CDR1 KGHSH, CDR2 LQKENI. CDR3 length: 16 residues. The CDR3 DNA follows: TGTGCCAGCTCGCTGCAGGGAGGGCCGAACACCGGGGAGCTGTTTTTT. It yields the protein CASSLQGGPNTGELFF.

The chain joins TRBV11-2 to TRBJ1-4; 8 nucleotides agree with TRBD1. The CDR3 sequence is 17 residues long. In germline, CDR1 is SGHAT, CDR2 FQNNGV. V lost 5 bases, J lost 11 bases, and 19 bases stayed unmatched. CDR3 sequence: CASSPRSKTGEVEKLFF. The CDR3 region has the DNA TGTGCCAGCAGCCCCCGGAGTAAGACAGGGGAAGTTGAGAAACTGTTTTTT.

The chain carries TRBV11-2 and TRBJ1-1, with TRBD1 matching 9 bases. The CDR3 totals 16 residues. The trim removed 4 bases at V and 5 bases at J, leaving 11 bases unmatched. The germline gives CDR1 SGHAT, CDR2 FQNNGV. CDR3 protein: CASSWEDRGRWTEAFF. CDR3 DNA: TGTGCCAGCAGCTGGGAGGACAGGGGAAGATGGACTGAAGCTTTCTTT.

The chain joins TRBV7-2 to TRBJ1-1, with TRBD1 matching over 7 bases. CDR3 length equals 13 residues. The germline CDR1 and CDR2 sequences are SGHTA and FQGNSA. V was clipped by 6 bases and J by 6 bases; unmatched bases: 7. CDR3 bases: TGTGCCAGCAGTTCCCAGGGGGGTTCTGAAGCTTTCTTT. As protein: CASSSQGGSEAFF. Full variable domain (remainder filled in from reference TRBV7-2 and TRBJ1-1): GAGVSQSPSNKVTEKGKDVELRCDPISGHTALYWYRQSLGQGLEFLIYFQGNSAPDKSGLPSDRFSAERTGGSVSTLTIQRTQQEDSAVYLCASSSQGGSEAFFGQGTRLTVV.